This TCR beta chain emerged from a study of cytomegalovirus exposure and HLA in healthy donors. Study results and caveats: Immune exposure information available was restricted to CMV serostatus. The authors confirmed in vitro that three CMV-associated chains were specific for CMV antigens. Associated with HLA alleles at 0.05 false discovery rate in a later analysis were around 15,000 TCR beta sequences.

With 4 bases removed from V and 7 bases from J, the gap between germline ends came to 19 bases. The germline gives CDR1 MNHNY, CDR2 SVGAGI (reference sequence). This CDR3 region has 16 residues. Donors in the study were healthy people who gave bone marrow. Concerning this clone: Its antigen remains unknown.

Use of 60 Vbeta and 13 Jbeta primers characterized the PCR. Assay: immunoSEQ multiplex PCR; the TCRdb copy retains only in-frame clones and omits some. The profile covers 84,000 or so clones, with around 80% appearing a single time and approximately 2.8% taken by the ten largest. The TCR originated in a man younger than 40 in good health and CMV-seronegative. The V and J genes are TRBV6-6 and TRBJ1-4; D unresolved. Sequencing was done on a sample of PBMCs. As DNA, the CDR3 is TGTGCCAGCAGTTTCGCCCCGAGGGCCCTTGTTGAAAAACTGTTTTTT. Translating it yields CASSFAPRALVEKLFF.